The present T cell receptor beta chain was sequenced within a study of graft-versus-host responses after intestinal transplantation. Produced via immunoSEQ multiplex PCR; TCRdb's table is partial and in-frame only. This sample has about 12,000 clones, with around 83% found just once. Germline loops: CDR1 MDHEN, CDR2 SYDVKM. Trimming cost V 2 bases and J 1 base, with 6 bases left between them. The CDR3 covers 14 residues. V is TRBV28 and J is TRBJ2-4, with TRBD1 as a possible D gene (6 bases). The sequencing here drew on PBMCs, taken approximately 120 days after transplant. This TCR derives from a human patient who received an intestinal transplant, so some T cells may come from the graft donor. CDR3 protein: CASSLQGAKNIQYF. The CDR3 DNA follows: TGTGCCAGCAGTTTACAGGGGGCCAAAAACATTCAGTACTTC.